A selection of T cell receptor beta chains follows, all from one sample in a study of beta chain features in type 1 diabetes. Clones were sequenced by immunoSEQ multiplex PCR, and TCRdb holds only the in-frame ones, with some missing. The sample records 220,000 or so clones, under 70% being singletons. The sample comprised naive CD4+ T cells from blood. Source of these receptors: a young man in good health. Both conserved end residues are part of each CDR3. Each record gives: J gene, V gene, clone size, D gene, CDR3 protein, CDR3 DNA. A D gene is named only where the DNA matches it firmly. Some rows mark clone size as missing; the rest say once, few, many or name a class of expanded clone.

j_call: TRBJ2-1; v_call: TRBV4-3; clone_size: NA; d_call: NA; cdr3_aa: CASSQDFGGPFYNEQFF; cdr3_nt: TGCGCCAGCAGCCAAGATTTCGGCGGACCCTTCTACAATGAGCAGTTCTTC
j_call: TRBJ2-7; v_call: TRBV25-1; clone_size: NA; d_call: NA; cdr3_aa: CASSGFHEQYF; cdr3_nt: TGTGCCAGCAGTGGATTCCATGAGCAGTACTTC
j_call: TRBJ2-7; v_call: TRBV9; clone_size: NA; d_call: TRBD1; cdr3_aa: CASSARDRGPYEQYF; cdr3_nt: TGTGCCAGCAGCGCCCGGGACAGGGGGCCCTACGAGCAGTACTTC
j_call: TRBJ1-1; v_call: TRBV30; clone_size: NA; d_call: NA; cdr3_aa: CAWDRPNTEAFF; cdr3_nt: TGTGCCTGGGACAGGCCGAACACTGAAGCTTTCTTT
j_call: TRBJ2-3; v_call: TRBV11-2; clone_size: NA; d_call: NA; cdr3_aa: CASSFPRQRTHSTDTQYF; cdr3_nt: TGTGCCAGCAGCTTCCCTCGACAGCGCACTCATAGCACAGATACGCAGTATTTT
j_call: TRBJ1-6; v_call: TRBV2; clone_size: NA; d_call: NA; cdr3_aa: CASSVTTENNSPLHF; cdr3_nt: TGTGCCAGCAGTGTTACGACAGAGAATAATTCACCCCTCCACTTT
j_call: TRBJ2-5; v_call: TRBV5-4; clone_size: NA; d_call: NA; cdr3_aa: CASSWSQETQYF; cdr3_nt: TGTGCCAGCAGCTGGTCCCAAGAGACCCAGTACTTC
j_call: TRBJ2-3; v_call: TRBV15; clone_size: NA; d_call: TRBD2; cdr3_aa: CATSRGWTSGDTDTQYF; cdr3_nt: TGTGCCACCAGCAGAGGTTGGACTAGCGGGGACACAGATACGCAGTATTTT
j_call: TRBJ2-7; v_call: TRBV30; clone_size: NA; d_call: TRBD1; cdr3_aa: CAWSTGTGGDEQYF; cdr3_nt: TGTGCCTGGAGTACCGGGACAGGGGGCGACGAGCAGTACTTC
j_call: TRBJ2-3; v_call: TRBV5-1; clone_size: NA; d_call: TRBD1; cdr3_aa: CASSLDKTGDHTDTQYF; cdr3_nt: TGCGCCAGCAGCTTGGATAAGACAGGGGACCACACAGATACGCAGTATTTT
j_call: TRBJ1-5; v_call: TRBV7-2; clone_size: NA; d_call: NA; cdr3_aa: CASSPLQGNQPQHF; cdr3_nt: TGTGCCAGCAGCCCCCTCCAGGGCAATCAGCCCCAGCATTTT
j_call: TRBJ2-7; v_call: TRBV30; clone_size: few; d_call: NA; cdr3_aa: CACKREGASYEQYF; cdr3_nt: TGTGCCTGCAAACGGGAGGGGGCCTCCTACGAGCAGTACTTC
j_call: TRBJ2-7; v_call: TRBV30; clone_size: few; d_call: NA; cdr3_aa: CAWAYSSYEQYF; cdr3_nt: TGTGCCTGGGCGTATAGCTCTTACGAGCAGTACTTC
j_call: TRBJ2-2; v_call: TRBV30; clone_size: NA; d_call: NA; cdr3_aa: CASSLGAPNTGELFF; cdr3_nt: TGTGCCTCTAGTCTGGGGGCCCCGAACACCGGGGAGCTGTTTTTT
j_call: TRBJ2-7; v_call: TRBV27; clone_size: NA; d_call: NA; cdr3_aa: CASSHLVGVTNEQYF; cdr3_nt: TGTGCCAGCAGCCACCTCGTCGGGGTCACGAACGAGCAGTACTTC
j_call: TRBJ1-1; v_call: TRBV9; clone_size: NA; d_call: NA; cdr3_aa: CASSLLGSSGTEAFF; cdr3_nt: TGTGCCAGCAGCCTCCTGGGCAGCTCGGGGACTGAAGCTTTCTTT
j_call: TRBJ1-2; v_call: TRBV21-1; clone_size: few; d_call: NA; cdr3_aa: CASRGFDGYTF; cdr3_nt: TGTGCCAGCAGGGGGTTCGATGGCTACACCTTC
j_call: TRBJ2-1; v_call: TRBV29-1; clone_size: NA; d_call: TRBD2; cdr3_aa: CSVEALRTSGGGWYNEQFF; cdr3_nt: TGCAGCGTTGAAGCTCTAAGGACTAGCGGAGGGGGGTGGTACAATGAGCAGTTCTTC
j_call: TRBJ2-1; v_call: TRBV30; clone_size: NA; d_call: NA; cdr3_aa: CASEVVDSGIEQFF; cdr3_nt: TGTGCCTCGGAGGTGGTTGACTCGGGGATTGAGCAGTTCTTC
j_call: TRBJ2-3; v_call: TRBV30; clone_size: once; d_call: NA; cdr3_aa: CAWSVRSTDTQYF; cdr3_nt: TGTGCCTGGAGTGTACGGTCCACAGATACGCAGTATTTT
j_call: TRBJ2-7; v_call: TRBV29-1; clone_size: once; d_call: TRBD1; cdr3_aa: CSAGQGAGEQYF; cdr3_nt: TGCAGCGCAGGGCAGGGGGCGGGCGAGCAGTACTTC
j_call: TRBJ2-5; v_call: TRBV7-2; clone_size: NA; d_call: TRBD2; cdr3_aa: CASSSQGLRETQYF; cdr3_nt: TGTGCCAGCAGCTCGCAGGGACTAAGGGAGACCCAGTACTTC
j_call: TRBJ2-7; v_call: TRBV21-1; clone_size: few; d_call: NA; cdr3_aa: CASSQGRYEQYF; cdr3_nt: TGTGCCAGCAGTCAAGGGCGCTACGAGCAGTACTTC
j_call: TRBJ1-1; v_call: TRBV29-1; clone_size: NA; d_call: TRBD1; cdr3_aa: CSVGQGDTEAFF; cdr3_nt: TGCAGCGTCGGACAGGGGGATACTGAAGCTTTCTTT
j_call: TRBJ2-5; v_call: TRBV9; clone_size: NA; d_call: NA; cdr3_aa: CASSVESLGEETQYF; cdr3_nt: TGTGCCAGCAGCGTAGAATCCCTCGGGGAAGAGACCCAGTACTTC
j_call: TRBJ2-3; v_call: TRBV7-8; clone_size: few; d_call: NA; cdr3_aa: CASSSRWGSDTQYF; cdr3_nt: TGTGCCAGCAGCTCGCGATGGGGTTCAGATACGCAGTATTTT
j_call: TRBJ2-6; v_call: TRBV30; clone_size: NA; d_call: NA; cdr3_aa: CAWCYSGANVLTF; cdr3_nt: TGTGCCTGGTGCTACTCTGGGGCCAACGTCCTGACTTTC
j_call: TRBJ2-5; v_call: TRBV4-3; clone_size: NA; d_call: NA; cdr3_aa: CASSQEGANQETQYF; cdr3_nt: TGCGCCAGCAGCCAAGAGGGGGCGAACCAAGAGACCCAGTACTTC
j_call: TRBJ2-1; v_call: TRBV25-1; clone_size: NA; d_call: NA; cdr3_aa: CASSKGPSPNEQFF; cdr3_nt: TGTGCCAGCAGTAAGGGGCCAAGTCCCAATGAGCAGTTCTTC
j_call: TRBJ1-5; v_call: TRBV30; clone_size: NA; d_call: NA; cdr3_aa: CAWSPLGGSQPQHF; cdr3_nt: TGTGCCTGGAGTCCCCTCGGGGGGAGTCAGCCCCAGCATTTT
j_call: TRBJ2-7; v_call: TRBV29-1; clone_size: few; d_call: TRBD2; cdr3_aa: CSVGGSSYEQYF; cdr3_nt: TGCAGCGTTGGCGGGAGCTCCTACGAGCAGTACTTC
j_call: TRBJ2-1; v_call: TRBV19; clone_size: few; d_call: TRBD2; cdr3_aa: CASNPGLATYNEQFF; cdr3_nt: TGTGCCAGTAATCCGGGACTAGCGACCTACAATGAGCAGTTCTTC
j_call: TRBJ1-1; v_call: TRBV29-1; clone_size: few; d_call: NA; cdr3_aa: CSASQAVEAFF; cdr3_nt: TGCAGCGCCAGCCAGGCAGTTGAAGCTTTCTTT
j_call: TRBJ1-2; v_call: TRBV2; clone_size: NA; d_call: NA; cdr3_aa: CASTLRENYGYTF; cdr3_nt: TGTGCCAGCACCCTGAGGGAGAACTATGGCTACACCTTC
j_call: TRBJ2-1; v_call: TRBV28; clone_size: NA; d_call: NA; cdr3_aa: CASSWDNYNEQFF; cdr3_nt: TGTGCCAGCAGTTGGGACAACTACAATGAGCAGTTCTTC
j_call: TRBJ2-7; v_call: TRBV25-1; clone_size: NA; d_call: TRBD2; cdr3_aa: CASSGVAAGGNEQYF; cdr3_nt: TGTGCCAGCAGTGGAGTAGCGGCGGGAGGTAATGAGCAGTACTTC
j_call: TRBJ1-2; v_call: TRBV30; clone_size: few; d_call: NA; cdr3_aa: CAWSVLVGPTAAYGYTF; cdr3_nt: TGTGCCTGGAGTGTACTTGTAGGACCTACGGCCGCCTATGGCTACACCTTC
j_call: TRBJ2-1; v_call: TRBV11-2; clone_size: NA; d_call: NA; cdr3_aa: CASSLRNLRTTNNEQFF; cdr3_nt: TGTGCCAGCAGCCTACGCAACCTGAGGACTACCAACAATGAGCAGTTCTTC
j_call: TRBJ2-7; v_call: TRBV29-1; clone_size: NA; d_call: NA; cdr3_aa: CSVTDREGSYEQYF; cdr3_nt: TGCAGCGTCACGGACAGGGAGGGCTCCTACGAGCAGTACTTC
j_call: TRBJ2-7; v_call: TRBV7-2; clone_size: NA; d_call: TRBD2; cdr3_aa: CASSLVVAGTYEQYF; cdr3_nt: TGTGCCAGCAGCTTAGTGGTAGCGGGCACCTACGAGCAGTACTTC
j_call: TRBJ2-5; v_call: TRBV13; clone_size: NA; d_call: TRBD2; cdr3_aa: CASSLAASGNQETQYF; cdr3_nt: TGTGCCAGCAGCTTAGCAGCTAGCGGAAATCAAGAGACCCAGTACTTC
j_call: TRBJ2-1; v_call: TRBV5-1; clone_size: few; d_call: NA; cdr3_aa: CASSLQGGEQFF; cdr3_nt: TGCGCCAGCAGCCTACAGGGAGGGGAGCAGTTCTTC
j_call: TRBJ2-3; v_call: TRBV29-1; clone_size: NA; d_call: TRBD2; cdr3_aa: CSVDFTSGGDTQYF; cdr3_nt: TGCAGCGTTGATTTTACTAGCGGAGGAGATACGCAGTATTTT
j_call: TRBJ2-2; v_call: TRBV28; clone_size: NA; d_call: NA; cdr3_aa: CASSLRTGELFF; cdr3_nt: TGTGCCAGCAGTCTCCGAACCGGGGAGCTGTTTTTT
j_call: TRBJ1-2; v_call: TRBV7-2; clone_size: NA; d_call: NA; cdr3_aa: CASSLGTEYGYTF; cdr3_nt: TGTGCCAGCAGCCTCGGGACGGAATATGGCTACACCTTC